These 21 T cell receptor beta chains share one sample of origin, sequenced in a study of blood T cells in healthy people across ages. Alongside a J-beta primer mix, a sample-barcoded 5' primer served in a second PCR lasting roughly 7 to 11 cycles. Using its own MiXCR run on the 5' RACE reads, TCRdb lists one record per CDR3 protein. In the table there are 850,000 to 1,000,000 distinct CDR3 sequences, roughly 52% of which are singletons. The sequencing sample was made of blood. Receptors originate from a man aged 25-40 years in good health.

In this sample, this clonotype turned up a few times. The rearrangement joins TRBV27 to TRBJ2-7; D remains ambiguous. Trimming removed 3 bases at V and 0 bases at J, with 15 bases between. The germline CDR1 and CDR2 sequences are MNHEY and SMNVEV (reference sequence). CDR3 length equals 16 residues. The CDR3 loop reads CASSLTGAVSSYEQYF. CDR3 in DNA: TGTGCCAGCAGTTTGACTGGAGCAGTAAGCTCCTACGAGCAGTACTTC.

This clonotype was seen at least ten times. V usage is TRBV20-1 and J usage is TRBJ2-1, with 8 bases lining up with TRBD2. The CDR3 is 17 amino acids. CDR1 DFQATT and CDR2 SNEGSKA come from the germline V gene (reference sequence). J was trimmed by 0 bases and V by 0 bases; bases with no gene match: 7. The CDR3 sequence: CSARDVDGGDSYNEQFF. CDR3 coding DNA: TGCAGTGCTAGAGATGTGGACGGGGGGGACTCCTACAATGAGCAGTTCTTC.

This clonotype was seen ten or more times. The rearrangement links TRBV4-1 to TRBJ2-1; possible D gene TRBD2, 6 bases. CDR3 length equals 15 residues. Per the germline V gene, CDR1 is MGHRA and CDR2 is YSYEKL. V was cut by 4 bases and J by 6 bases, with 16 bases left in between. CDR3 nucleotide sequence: TGCGCCAGCAGCCTCCGGCGGGGAGAGGGCAATGAGCAGTTCTTC. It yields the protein CASSLRRGEGNEQFF.

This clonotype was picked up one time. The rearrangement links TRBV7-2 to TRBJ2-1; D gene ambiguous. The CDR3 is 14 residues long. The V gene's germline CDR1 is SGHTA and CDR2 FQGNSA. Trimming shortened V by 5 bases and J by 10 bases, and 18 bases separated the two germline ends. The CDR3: CASSPDSFSAEQFF. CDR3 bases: TGTGCCAGCAGCCCCGATTCTTTTTCGGCCGAGCAGTTCTTC.

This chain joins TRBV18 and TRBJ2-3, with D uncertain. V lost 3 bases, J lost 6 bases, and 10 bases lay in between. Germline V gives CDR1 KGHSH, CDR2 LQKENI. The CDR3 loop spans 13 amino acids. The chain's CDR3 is CASSPLNEDTQYF. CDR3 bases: TGTGCCAGCTCACCGCTGAATGAGGATACGCAGTATTTT.

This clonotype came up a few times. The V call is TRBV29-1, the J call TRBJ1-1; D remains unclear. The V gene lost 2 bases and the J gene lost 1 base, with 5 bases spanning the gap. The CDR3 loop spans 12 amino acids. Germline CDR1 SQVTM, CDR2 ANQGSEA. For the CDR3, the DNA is TGCAGCGTTGAATTGAGGAACACTGAAGCTTTCTTT. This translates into CSVELRNTEAFF.

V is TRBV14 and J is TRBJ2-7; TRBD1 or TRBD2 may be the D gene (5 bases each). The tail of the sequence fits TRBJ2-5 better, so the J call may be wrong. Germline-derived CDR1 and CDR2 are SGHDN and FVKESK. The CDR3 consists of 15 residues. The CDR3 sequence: CASSQDDIWGETQYF. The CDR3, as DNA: TGTGCCAGCAGCCAAGATGACATCTGGGGGGAGACCCAGTACTTC.

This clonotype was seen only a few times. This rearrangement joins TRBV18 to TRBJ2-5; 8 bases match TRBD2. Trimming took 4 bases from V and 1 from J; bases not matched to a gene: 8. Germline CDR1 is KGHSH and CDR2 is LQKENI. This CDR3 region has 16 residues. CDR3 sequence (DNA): TGTGCCAGCTCACAGTCTAGCGGGTACTTCCAAGAGACCCAGTACTTC. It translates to CASSQSSGYFQETQYF.

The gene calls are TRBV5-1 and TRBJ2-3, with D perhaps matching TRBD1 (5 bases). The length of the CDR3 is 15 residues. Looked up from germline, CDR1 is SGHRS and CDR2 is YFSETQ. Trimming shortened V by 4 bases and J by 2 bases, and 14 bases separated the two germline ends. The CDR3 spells CASSQGTGPTDTQYF. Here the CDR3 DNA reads TGCGCCAGCAGCCAGGGTACTGGGCCCACAGATACGCAGTATTTT.

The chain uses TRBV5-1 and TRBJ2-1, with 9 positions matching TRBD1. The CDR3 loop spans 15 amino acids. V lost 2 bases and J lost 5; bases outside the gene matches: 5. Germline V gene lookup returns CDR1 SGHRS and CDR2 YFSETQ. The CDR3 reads CASSFGDRDHNEQFF. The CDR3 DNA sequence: TGCGCCAGCAGCTTCGGGGACAGGGACCACAATGAGCAGTTCTTC.

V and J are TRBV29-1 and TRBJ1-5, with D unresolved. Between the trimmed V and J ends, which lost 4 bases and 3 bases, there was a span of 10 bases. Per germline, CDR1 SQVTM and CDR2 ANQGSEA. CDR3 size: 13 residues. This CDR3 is CSVVQSNNQPQHF. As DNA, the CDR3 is TGCAGCGTTGTTCAGTCAAACAATCAGCCCCAGCATTTT.

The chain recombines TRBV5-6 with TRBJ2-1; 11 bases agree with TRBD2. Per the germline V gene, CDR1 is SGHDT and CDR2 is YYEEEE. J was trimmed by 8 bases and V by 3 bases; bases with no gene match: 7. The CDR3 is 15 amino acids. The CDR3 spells CASSYSGGGWDEQFF. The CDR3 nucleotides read TGTGCCAGCAGCTATAGCGGGGGGGGTTGGGATGAGCAGTTCTTC. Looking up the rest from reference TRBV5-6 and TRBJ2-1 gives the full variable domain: DAGVTQSPTHLIKTRGQQVTLRCSPKSGHDTVSWYQQALGQGPQFIFQYYEEEERQRGNFPDRFSGHQFPNYSSELNVNALLLGDSALYLCASSYSGGGWDEQFFGPGTRLTVL.

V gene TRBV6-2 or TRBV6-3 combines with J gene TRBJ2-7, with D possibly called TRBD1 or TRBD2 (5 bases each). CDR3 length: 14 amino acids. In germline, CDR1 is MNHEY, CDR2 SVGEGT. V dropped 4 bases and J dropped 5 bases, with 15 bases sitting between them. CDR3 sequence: CASSSRGPSNEQYF. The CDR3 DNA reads TGTGCCAGCAGTTCCCGGGGACCTTCCAACGAGCAGTACTTC.

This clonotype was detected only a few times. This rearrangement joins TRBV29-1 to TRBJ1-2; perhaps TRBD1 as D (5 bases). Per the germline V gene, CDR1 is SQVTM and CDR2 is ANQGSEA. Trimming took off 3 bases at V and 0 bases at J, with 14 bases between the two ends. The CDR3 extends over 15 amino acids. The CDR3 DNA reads TGCAGCGTTGACCTTGGGGCAAGTTCTAACTATGGCTACACCTTC. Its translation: CSVDLGASSNYGYTF.

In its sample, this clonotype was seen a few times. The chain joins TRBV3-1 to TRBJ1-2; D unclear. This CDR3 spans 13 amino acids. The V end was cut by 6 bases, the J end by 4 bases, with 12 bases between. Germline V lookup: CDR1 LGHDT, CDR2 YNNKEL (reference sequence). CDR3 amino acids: CASSPFGPYGYTF. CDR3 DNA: TGTGCCAGCAGTCCCTTTGGGCCCTATGGCTACACCTTC.

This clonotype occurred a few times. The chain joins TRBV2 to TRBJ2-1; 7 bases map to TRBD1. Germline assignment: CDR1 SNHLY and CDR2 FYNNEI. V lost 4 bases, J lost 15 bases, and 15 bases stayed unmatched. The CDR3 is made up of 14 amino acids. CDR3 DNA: TGTGCCAGCAGTGCAGGACAGGAGTGGGTTTCGGGGTTCTTC. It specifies CASSAGQEWVSGFF.

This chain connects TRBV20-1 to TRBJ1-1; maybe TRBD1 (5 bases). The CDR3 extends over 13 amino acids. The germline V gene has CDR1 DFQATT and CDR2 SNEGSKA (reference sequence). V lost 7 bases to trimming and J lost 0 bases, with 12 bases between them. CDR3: CSVLRQLNTEAFF. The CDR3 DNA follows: TGCAGTGTCCTCCGACAGTTGAACACTGAAGCTTTCTTT.

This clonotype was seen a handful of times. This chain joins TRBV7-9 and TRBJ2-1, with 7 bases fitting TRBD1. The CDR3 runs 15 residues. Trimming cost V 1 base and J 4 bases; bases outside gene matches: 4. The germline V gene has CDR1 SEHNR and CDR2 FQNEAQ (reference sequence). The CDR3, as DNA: TGTGCCAGCAGCTTAGAAGTGGGACAGTACAATGAGCAGTTCTTC. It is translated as CASSLEVGQYNEQFF.

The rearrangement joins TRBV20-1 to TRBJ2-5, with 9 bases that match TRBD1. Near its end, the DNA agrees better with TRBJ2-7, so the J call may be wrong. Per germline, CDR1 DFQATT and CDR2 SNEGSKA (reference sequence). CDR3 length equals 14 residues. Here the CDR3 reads CSASKTGQGYEQYF. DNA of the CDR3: TGCAGTGCTTCGAAAACGGGACAGGGCTACGAGCAGTACTTC.

The CDR3 sequence is CASTPRGTASYGYTF. In nucleotides, the CDR3 is TGTGCCAGCACTCCCAGGGGGACGGCCAGCTATGGCTACACCTTC. The chain couples TRBV28 to TRBJ1-2, with TRBD1 matching 7 bases. CDR3 length: 15 amino acids. Germline V gene lookup returns CDR1 MDHEN and CDR2 SYDVKM. V shed 7 bases and J 4 bases; nucleotides not matched to a gene: 12.

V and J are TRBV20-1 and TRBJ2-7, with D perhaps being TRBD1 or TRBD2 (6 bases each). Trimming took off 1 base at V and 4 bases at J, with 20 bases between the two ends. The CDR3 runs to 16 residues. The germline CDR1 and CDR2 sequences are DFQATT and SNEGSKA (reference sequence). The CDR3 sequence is CSARVGRGTTGYEQYF. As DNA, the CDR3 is TGCAGTGCTAGAGTGGGGCGCGGGACAACCGGGTACGAGCAGTACTTC.